The 28 T cell receptor beta chains below all came from one sample that was sequenced in a study of T cells in women clearing cervical HPV infection. This table comes from immunoSEQ multiplex PCR, and its TCRdb copy is limited to in-frame clones, with some not included. The sample data list approximately 35,000 clones. The sequenced sample was blood buffy coat. Receptor source: a woman between 18 and 75 years old with a cervical HPV16 infection that either progressed to CIN3+ or cleared (not recorded which).

Of note for this clone: The read ends 3 residues shy of where the CDR3 ends; the end is completed using the germline J gene. V gene TRBV20-1 combines with J gene TRBJ2-7, with 7 bases fitting TRBD1. J lost 6 bases, V lost 6 bases, and 11 bases had no gene match. From germline, CDR1 is DFQATT and CDR2 SNEGSKA (reference sequence). The length of the CDR3 is 13 residues. The CDR3: CSAPGQRRVEQYF. CDR3 DNA (partial): TGCAGTGCGCCGGGACAGAGGCGCGTCGAG.

To note about this clone: Read data end 3 residues before the CDR3 end; the end is taken from the germline J gene. The rearrangement uses TRBV12-3 or TRBV12-4 and TRBJ2-3, with 12 bases lining up with TRBD2. The CDR3 spans 18 residues. V gave up 3 bases and J gave up 6 bases; unmatched junction bases: 13. The CDR3 region is CASSFARGTSGSGDTQYF. The CDR3 DNA, read in part, is TGTGCCAGCAGTTTCGCCCGGGGGACTAGCGGGTCGGGGGATACG.

A word on this clone: The CDR3 extends 3 residues past the end of the read, so its final part is completed from the germline J gene. The chain carries TRBV20-1 and TRBJ2-7; D may be TRBD1 or TRBD2 (5 bases each). There are 15 residues in the CDR3. V lost 6 bases and J 2 bases, leaving 20 bases between the germline ends. Germline assignment: CDR1 DFQATT and CDR2 SNEGSKA (reference sequence). The sequenced CDR3 bases are TGCAGTGCCCCCCGCCAGGGAGCTACTACCTACGAG. This gives the protein CSAPRQGATTYE. The whole CDR3 region reads CSAPRQGATTYEQYF.

The CDR3: CASSFGDSNQPQYF. CDR3 DNA, as far as it was read: TGTGCCAGCAGCTTTGGTGATAGCAATCAGCCG. This chain joins TRBV7-8 and TRBJ2-3, with D unresolved. The read ends 3 residues early relative to the CDR3; the germline J gene fills the gap. CDR3 length: 14 amino acids. Per germline, CDR1 SGHVS and CDR2 FQNEAQ.

To note about this clone: The sequenced fragment ends 3 residues before the CDR3 boundary, so the rest is inferred from the germline J gene. The chain joins TRBV19 to TRBJ2-5; the D gene is possibly TRBD1 (5 bases). The CDR3 length is 15 residues. Trimming removed 6 bases at V and 2 bases at J, with 16 bases between. Germline V gives CDR1 LNHDA, CDR2 SQIVND (reference sequence). The sequenced part of the CDR3 DNA is TGTGCCAGTAGAGAAGGCGGCAGGGTACAAGAGACC. Its protein is CASREGGRVQET. The entire CDR3 protein reads CASREGGRVQETQYF.

As regards this clone: With the read ending 3 residues before the CDR3 end, the germline J gene is used to fill in that end. The rearrangement links TRBV7-9 to TRBJ1-1, with D possibly matching TRBD1 (5 bases). Trimming took 7 bases from V and 7 from J, leaving 16 bases between them. The CDR3 loop spans 13 amino acids. Germline CDR1 is SEHNR and CDR2 is FQNEAQ (reference sequence). The CDR3 DNA, read in part, is TGTGCCAGCACCCCCGCCAGGGTGGTTGAA. It encodes CASTPARVVE. The full CDR3 is CASTPARVVEAFF.

CDR3 sequence reads: CASRGRTSTAPYNEQFF. The covered CDR3 bases are TGTGCCAGCAGAGGAAGGACTAGCACCGCCCCATACAATGAG. The chain carries TRBV7-8 and TRBJ2-1, with 8 bases that match TRBD2. Sequencing ends 3 residues short of the CDR3 end; the germline J gene provides the rest. Trimming removed 6 bases from V and 4 bases from J; junction bases left unmatched: 14. The CDR3 covers 17 residues. Germline values: CDR1 SGHVS, CDR2 FQNEAQ.

For this clone: The read falls 3 residues short of the CDR3 end, and the missing part is taken from the germline J gene. The gene calls are TRBV29-1 and TRBJ1-1; D is possibly TRBD1 (5 bases). The CDR3 is 15 residues long. The V and J ends lost 6 bases and 4 bases respectively, with 21 bases between them. CDR1 SQVTM and CDR2 ANQGSEA come from the germline V gene. The sequenced part of the CDR3 DNA is TGCAGCGTCGGCCAGCAGGGAGTTCGGAGCACTGAA. It codes for CSVGQQGVRSTE. The CDR3 in its entirety is CSVGQQGVRSTEAFF.

A word on this clone: Read coverage stops 3 residues before the CDR3 terminus; the germline J gene supplies the remainder. J is TRBJ1-2 and V is TRBV7-9; D perhaps matches TRBD1 (5 bases). The germline V gene has CDR1 SEHNR and CDR2 FQNEAQ (reference sequence). The CDR3 covers 14 residues. The CDR3 reads CASSAQQGANDYTF. The DNA read from the CDR3 is TGTGCCAGCAGCGCACAGCAGGGTGCGAACGAC.

Regarding this clone: Read data end 3 residues before the CDR3 end; the end is taken from the germline J gene. This chain joins TRBV20-1 and TRBJ2-5; D perhaps matches TRBD1 (6 bases). There are 13 residues in the CDR3. CDR1 and CDR2 from the germline V gene are DFQATT and SNEGSKA (reference sequence). Incomplete CDR3 DNA: TGCAGTGCTAGAGATCAGGGGACCGCCACC. Its protein product is CSARDQGTAT. The entire CDR3 is CSARDQGTATQYF.

The CDR3 here is CSARDPRGAHNEQFF. CDR3 bases read: TGCAGTGCTAGAGATCCGCGGGGGGCCCACAATGAG. The chain joins TRBV20-1 to TRBJ2-1; 8 nucleotides align to TRBD2. The read is 3 residues too short to cover the CDR3 end, so that end is filled in from the germline J gene. CDR3 size: 15 residues. The germline CDR1 and CDR2 sequences are DFQATT and SNEGSKA (reference sequence). V was pared by 0 bases and J by 5 bases, with 6 bases of the junction left unmatched.

Note on this clone: The CDR3 extends 3 residues past the end of the read, so its final part is completed from the germline J gene. The V gene is TRBV11-2, the J gene TRBJ1-4, with TRBD1 identical over 8 bases. The germline V gene encodes CDR1 SGHAT and CDR2 FQNNGV. The CDR3 totals 14 residues. CDR3 DNA (partial): TGTGCCAGCAGCCCCGGACAGGGCGGCTCACCA. This encodes CASSPGQGGSP. The whole CDR3 protein reads CASSPGQGGSPLFF.

Comments on this clone: The read falls 3 residues short of the CDR3 end, and the missing part is taken from the germline J gene. The rearrangement uses TRBV7-2 and TRBJ2-2; D unclear. Germline V CDR1 and CDR2: SGHTA, FQGNSA. The CDR3 extends over 15 amino acids. The CDR3 here is CASSPAGFYNSPLFF. Partial CDR3 DNA: TGTGCCAGCAGCCCCGCCGGTTTCTATAATTCACCG.

The covered CDR3 bases are TGTGCCAGCAGCCTCCTCGGACAGACGACCTATCAGCCC. This sequence encodes CASSLLGQTTYQP. The full CDR3 is CASSLLGQTTYQPQHF. This sequence joins TRBV7-8 and TRBJ1-5; D is perhaps TRBD1 (6 bases). Read coverage stops 3 residues before the CDR3 terminus; the germline J gene supplies the remainder. V lost 5 bases, J lost 5 bases, and 19 bases lay in between. From germline, CDR1 is SGHVS and CDR2 FQNEAQ. This CDR3 has 16 residues.

In regard to this clone: The DNA ends 3 residues before the CDR3 does, and the rest of the CDR3 is filled in from the germline J gene. J is TRBJ2-1 and V is TRBV19; 7 bases fit TRBD1. Losses at the gene ends were 8 bases for V and 0 bases for J; bases not matched to a gene: 10. The CDR3 spans 16 residues. Germline V gene data show CDR1 as LNHDA and CDR2 as SQIVND (reference sequence). The CDR3 loop reads CASGPRAGGSYNEQFF. CDR3 bases read: TGTGCCAGTGGCCCAAGGGCAGGGGGCTCCTACAATGAG.

As to this clone: With the read ending 3 residues before the CDR3 end, the germline J gene is used to fill in that end. The gene calls are TRBV28 and TRBJ2-2, with 9 bases identical to TRBD1. CDR3 size: 16 residues. Germline loops: CDR1 MDHEN, CDR2 SYDVKM. After removal of 5 bases from V and 4 bases from J, the junction contained 8 bases not matched to a gene. Partial CDR3 DNA: TGTGCCAGCAGTCTACGGACAGGGGCGGGCACCGGGGAG. It codes for CASSLRTGAGTGE. The full CDR3 sequence reads CASSLRTGAGTGELFF.

About this clone itself: One junction end disagrees with the germline gene, perhaps due to a read error. The sequenced fragment ends 3 residues before the CDR3 boundary, so the rest is inferred from the germline J gene. The J gene is TRBJ1-4, the V gene TRBV4-2; 7 nucleotides align to TRBD1. CDR1 is LGHNA and CDR2 is YNFKEQ in the germline V gene. This CDR3 spans 18 amino acids. The part of the CDR3 DNA that was read is TGCGCCAGCAGCCAAGATCGGAGCTTGGGACAGAGGAATGAAAAA. Its protein product is CASSQDRSLGQRNEK. The full CDR3 reads CASSQDRSLGQRNEKLFF.

About this clone itself: The read ends 3 residues early relative to the CDR3; the germline J gene fills the gap. The chain combines TRBV20-1 with TRBJ2-3, with 9 bases identical to TRBD1. The CDR3 is made up of 16 amino acids. Germline lookup yields CDR1 DFQATT and CDR2 SNEGSKA (reference sequence). Losses at the gene ends were 4 bases for V and 0 bases for J; bases not matched to a gene: 8. This CDR3 is CSAKTTGGASTDTQYF. The DNA read from the CDR3 is TGCAGTGCTAAAACGACAGGGGGGGCTAGCACAGATACG.

With respect to this clone: With the read ending 3 residues before the CDR3 end, the germline J gene is used to fill in that end. V gene TRBV7-9 combines with J gene TRBJ2-5; 10 positions agree with TRBD1. The germline CDR1 and CDR2 sequences are SEHNR and FQNEAQ (reference sequence). Trimming at V came to 1 base and at J to 1 base, leaving 0 bases not matched to a gene. The CDR3 has 15 amino acids. The CDR3 bases that were read are TGTGCCAGCAGCTTAGGACAGGGGGCCCAAGAGACC. It encodes CASSLGQGAQET. The whole CDR3 sequence reads CASSLGQGAQETQYF. Full variable domain (rest looked up from reference TRBV7-9 and TRBJ2-5): DTGVSQNPRHKITKRGQNVTFRCDPISEHNRLYWYRQTLGQGPEFLTYFQNEAQLEKSRLLSDRFSAERPKGSFSTLEIQRTEQGDSAMYLCASSLGQGAQETQYFGPGTRLLVL.

A remark on this clone: The read falls 3 residues short of the CDR3 end, and the missing part is taken from the germline J gene. The rearrangement joins TRBV10-1 to TRBJ2-3; 10 nucleotides agree with TRBD1. The CDR3 extends over 17 amino acids. Per germline, CDR1 WNHNN and CDR2 SYGVQD (reference sequence). The covered CDR3 bases are TGCGCCAGCAGTCGGGACAGGGGCGATTCGTGCAATCAGCCG. This encodes CASSRDRGDSCNQP. The complete CDR3 sequence is CASSRDRGDSCNQPQYF.

In the case of this clone: The observed sequence ends 3 residues before the CDR3 terminus, with the missing tail filled in from the germline J gene. J is TRBJ1-5 and V is TRBV6-2 or TRBV6-3; D not certain. CDR1 MNHEY and CDR2 SVGEGT come from the germline V gene. Trimming removed 4 bases from V and 0 bases from J, with 13 bases in between. This CDR3 has 16 residues. CDR3 DNA (partial): TGTGCCAGCAGTTTATTTTCACAGACTAGCAATCAGCCC. Translating gives CASSLFSQTSNQP. The whole CDR3 sequence reads CASSLFSQTSNQPQHF.

A note on this clone: The read ends 3 residues shy of where the CDR3 ends; the end is completed using the germline J gene. The V and J genes are TRBV13 and TRBJ1-2; 9 bases are shared with TRBD1. The germline V gene has CDR1 PRHDT and CDR2 FYEKMQ (reference sequence). The CDR3 is made up of 19 amino acids. CDR3 sequence reads: CASSSIKTTGGYIGIGYTF. The CDR3 bases that were read are TGTGCCAGCAGCTCAATCAAAACCACAGGGGGCTATATTGGGATCGGC.

To note about this clone: The sequenced fragment ends 3 residues before the CDR3 boundary, so the rest is inferred from the germline J gene. The V call is TRBV30, the J call TRBJ2-4, with D possibly being TRBD1 (5 bases). CDR3 length equals 13 residues. In germline, CDR1 is GTSNPN, CDR2 SVGIG (reference sequence). The CDR3 loop reads CAWRLPRAYGQYF. The DNA read from the CDR3 is TGTGCCTGGAGATTGCCCAGGGCCTATGGT.

A remark on this clone: The missing CDR3 end, 3 residues past where the read stops, is filled in from the germline J gene. V usage is TRBV6-4 and J usage is TRBJ1-2; TRBD1 matches at 8 bases. Germline values: CDR1 MRHNA, CDR2 SNTAGT. The CDR3 is 15 residues long. V lost 4 bases, J lost 3 bases, and 7 bases stayed unmatched. The CDR3 region is CASSASSTGDYGYTF. CDR3 DNA, as far as it was read: TGTGCCAGCAGTGCCTCTTCGACAGGGGACTATGGC.

Notes on this clone: The read ends 3 residues shy of where the CDR3 ends; the end is completed using the germline J gene. The chain combines TRBV12-3 or TRBV12-4 with TRBJ2-7; TRBD1 is a possible D gene (5 bases). Trimming pared 7 bases from V and 6 bases from J, leaving 19 bases between. The CDR3 length is 14 residues. Partial CDR3 DNA: TGTGCCAGCACAAGGGGAAGTTCGAAATCCGAG. Its translation is CASTRGSSKSE. The CDR3, in full, reads CASTRGSSKSEQYF.

As concerns this clone: The read terminates 3 residues ahead of where the CDR3 ends, so the germline J gene completes it. This chain connects TRBV18 to TRBJ2-4, with TRBD2 identical over 8 bases. Germline loops: CDR1 KGHSH, CDR2 LQKENI. This CDR3 comprises 15 residues. CDR3 loop: CASSPSGGTTYGQYF. The DNA read from the CDR3 is TGTGCCAGCTCACCCAGCGGGGGAACGACCTATGGT.

Details on this clone: The CDR3 end lies 3 residues beyond the end of the read and is filled in from the germline J gene. The chain carries TRBV5-4 and TRBJ1-4; maybe TRBD1 (5 bases). The CDR3 totals 13 residues. Germline V gene lookup returns CDR1 SGHNT and CDR2 YYREEE (reference sequence). CDR3 loop: CASSLQGGSPLFF. The CDR3 DNA, read in part, is TGTGCCAGCAGCTTGCAGGGAGGTTCACCA.

Concerning this clone itself: With the read ending 3 residues before the CDR3 end, the germline J gene is used to fill in that end. The V call is TRBV19, the J call TRBJ1-1; a weak D match, TRBD1 (6 bases). This CDR3 is 15 amino acids long. The germline V gene has CDR1 LNHDA and CDR2 SQIVND (reference sequence). Incomplete CDR3 DNA: TGTGCCAGTAGTAAGAGCAAACAGGGTTTTCCGGAA. This gives the protein CASSKSKQGFPE. The whole CDR3 protein is CASSKSKQGFPEAFF.